The rows below give T cell receptor beta chains drawn from one sample of a study of T cell repertoires in cytomegalovirus infection. TCRdb re-called the reads with MiXCR, one entry per CDR3 protein. The sample comprises around 490,000 distinct CDR3 sequences, 26% of which are singletons, and less than 15% rests with the top ten. Specimen: PBMCs. These receptors all come from a human donor in good health (CMV status not recorded). Some clones in this sample may be carry-over from other donors' samples. CDR3s include the opening cysteine and the closing phenylalanine or tryptophan. The D gene is left open where the match is weak. A row's size may be missing; if present it is once, few, many or a size class.

few	TRBV12-3/TRBV12-4	NA	TRBJ2-7	CASSRNPYEQYF	TGTGCCAGCAGTCGAAACCCCTACGAGCAGTACTTC
many	TRBV7-6	TRBD2	TRBJ2-7	CASSLGTSGTYPYEQYF	TGTGCCAGCAGCTTAGGGACTAGCGGGACGTATCCCTACGAGCAGTACTTC
few	TRBV11-3	NA	TRBJ1-1	CASSPLRNMNTEAFF	TGTGCCAGCAGCCCCCTGAGGAATATGAACACTGAAGCTTTCTTT
NA	TRBV27	TRBD2	TRBJ2-3	CASTHSAGEKPDTQYF	TGTGCCAGCACCCACTCAGCGGGAGAAAAACCAGATACGCAGTATTTT
NA	TRBV12-3/TRBV12-4	NA	TRBJ2-5	CASREGRFQTQYF	TGTGCCAGCAGGGAGGGCAGGTTCCAGACCCAGTACTTC
NA	TRBV5-6	TRBD1	TRBJ1-2	CASSLQGQGGRGYTF	TGTGCCAGCAGCCTACAGGGACAGGGCGGTAGAGGCTACACCTTC
few	TRBV29-1	NA	TRBJ2-3	CSVGPATSSDTQYF	TGCAGCGTTGGCCCGGCGACTTCCTCCGATACGCAGTATTTT
few	TRBV11-2	TRBD2	TRBJ2-5	CASSLGSWEESGTSGLYQETQYF	TGTGCCAGCAGTCTTGGTTCCTGGGAGGAGTCCGGGACTAGCGGATTGTACCAAGAGACCCAGTACTTC
NA	TRBV19	NA	TRBJ1-4	CASSITTDSNEKLFF	TGTGCCAGTAGTATCACCACGGACTCTAATGAAAAACTGTTTTTT
many	TRBV7-6	NA	TRBJ2-2	CASSLSVSTGELFF	TGTGCCAGCAGCTTAAGTGTTTCGACCGGGGAGCTGTTTTTT
few	TRBV29-1	NA	TRBJ1-1	CSVSDGATEAFF	TGCAGCGTGTCGGACGGGGCCACTGAAGCTTTCTTT
few	TRBV28	NA	TRBJ1-2	CASSLSREVYGYTF	TGTGCCAGCAGTTTATCACGGGAAGTCTATGGCTACACCTTC
NA	TRBV14	TRBD2	TRBJ2-3	CASSSTSGRAGDTQYF	TGTGCCAGCAGCTCCACTAGCGGGAGGGCCGGAGATACGCAGTATTTT
NA	TRBV6-2/TRBV6-3	TRBD1	TRBJ1-5	CASRAGQSGQPQHF	TGTGCCAGCAGGGCGGGACAGAGCGGACAGCCCCAGCATTTT
NA	TRBV5-1	TRBD1	TRBJ2-3	CASSFTQGGTDTQYF	TGCGCCAGCAGCTTTACTCAGGGGGGCACAGATACGCAGTATTTT
NA	TRBV14	NA	TRBJ1-1	CASSQQMGTEAFF	TGTGCCAGCAGCCAACAGATGGGCACTGAAGCTTTCTTT
few	TRBV6-2/TRBV6-3	NA	TRBJ1-5	CASSYQQVTGRGQPQHF	TGTGCCAGCAGTTACCAACAAGTAACAGGACGCGGTCAGCCCCAGCATTTT
NA	TRBV28	NA	TRBJ2-1	CASSPLARGEQFF	TGTGCCAGCAGCCCCCTAGCGAGGGGGGAGCAGTTCTTC
few	TRBV25-1	NA	TRBJ2-2	CASQKGVGELFF	TGTGCCAGTCAAAAGGGCGTCGGGGAGCTGTTTTTT
NA	TRBV29-1	NA	TRBJ1-5	CSAATGNGNQPQHF	TGCAGCGCCGCAACAGGGAATGGCAATCAGCCCCAGCATTTT
NA	TRBV5-4	NA	TRBJ2-7	CASNLRSPGSEQYF	TGTGCCAGCAACCTCCGGTCCCCGGGGAGCGAGCAGTACTTC
NA	TRBV30	TRBD2	TRBJ2-5	CAWNREDQETQYF	TGTGCCTGGAACCGGGAGGACCAAGAGACCCAGTACTTC
NA	TRBV28	NA	TRBJ1-6	CASSFISDRISPLHF	TGTGCCAGCAGTTTTATCAGCGACCGGATTTCACCCCTCCACTTT
NA	TRBV6-2/TRBV6-3	TRBD1	TRBJ2-3	CASSYRGTGLGDTQYF	TGTGCCAGCAGTTATCGCGGGACAGGGTTAGGAGATACGCAGTATTTT
NA	TRBV6-2/TRBV6-3	NA	TRBJ2-2	CASSSSTRNTGELFF	TGTGCCAGCAGTTCCTCGACTAGAAACACCGGGGAGCTGTTTTTT
NA	TRBV27	NA	TRBJ1-5	CASSLYPLSNQPQHF	TGTGCCAGCAGTTTATATCCTCTCAGCAATCAGCCCCAGCATTTT
few	TRBV12-3/TRBV12-4	TRBD2	TRBJ2-5	CASSLVGSGRSQETQYF	TGTGCCAGCAGTTTAGTAGGGAGCGGGAGGTCACAAGAGACCCAGTACTTC
many	TRBV7-9	NA	TRBJ1-6	CASSLGFRLDSPLHF	TGTGCCAGCAGCTTAGGCTTCCGGCTGGATTCACCCCTCCACTTT
few	TRBV7-2	TRBD1	TRBJ2-1	CASSKGTGIGNNEQFF	TGTGCCAGCAGCAAAGGGACAGGCATAGGGAACAATGAGCAGTTCTTC
NA	TRBV6-2/TRBV6-3	TRBD2	TRBJ2-5	CASSYPLAGGYQETQYF	TGTGCCAGCAGTTACCCCCTAGCGGGCGGTTACCAAGAGACCCAGTACTTC
NA	TRBV20-1	TRBD2	TRBJ2-5	CSARDTAGDPKTQYF	TGCAGTGCTAGAGATACAGCGGGAGATCCCAAGACCCAGTACTTC
few	TRBV7-9	NA	TRBJ1-1	CASSPIAGGAMNTEAFF	TGTGCCAGCAGCCCCATAGCTGGGGGGGCGATGAACACTGAAGCTTTCTTT
few	TRBV7-2	NA	TRBJ2-1	CASSLDRVSSNEQFF	TGTGCCAGCAGCTTAGACCGGGTATCGTCCAATGAGCAGTTCTTC
few	TRBV7-9	NA	TRBJ1-4	CASSLGQAGGEKLFF	TGTGCCAGCAGCTTAGGACAGGCCGGTGGTGAAAAACTGTTTTTT
NA	TRBV7-9	NA	TRBJ1-1	CASTSGHRGEAFF	TGTGCCAGCACTTCGGGACACCGCGGTGAAGCTTTCTTT
many	TRBV7-2	NA	TRBJ2-7	CASSLSTGSSYEQYF	TGTGCCAGCAGCTTAAGCACCGGAAGCTCCTACGAGCAGTACTTC
many	TRBV7-2	TRBD1	TRBJ2-2	CASSPRTGQLFF	TGTGCCAGCAGCCCAAGGACAGGGCAACTGTTTTTT
few	TRBV28	NA	TRBJ2-5	CASSFPSKGDLYQETQYF	TGTGCCAGCAGTTTCCCGTCAAAAGGGGACCTGTACCAAGAGACCCAGTACTTC
NA	TRBV7-6	NA	TRBJ1-5	CASSLEWGQPQHF	TGTGCCAGCAGCTTGGAGTGGGGTCAGCCCCAGCATTTT
few	TRBV7-9	TRBD2	TRBJ2-1	CASSPPLAGELNEQFF	TGTGCCAGCAGCCCCCCACTAGCGGGAGAATTGAATGAGCAGTTCTTC
many	TRBV7-8	TRBD1	TRBJ2-7	CASSLGGTGENYEQYF	TGTGCCAGCAGCTTAGGGGGCACAGGGGAAAACTACGAGCAGTACTTC
few	TRBV12-3/TRBV12-4	TRBD2	TRBJ2-3	CASSRLAGVDTDTQYF	TGTGCCAGCAGCCGACTAGCGGGAGTAGACACAGATACGCAGTATTTT
NA	TRBV6-2/TRBV6-3	NA	TRBJ1-6	CATDSARSPLHF	TGTGCCACCGATTCCGCGAGGTCACCCCTCCACTTT
few	TRBV6-1	NA	TRBJ1-1	CASSEANRRTEAFF	TGTGCCAGCAGTGAAGCTAACAGAAGGACTGAAGCTTTCTTT
NA	TRBV27	TRBD2	TRBJ2-1	CASNLLASGYNEQFF	TGTGCCAGCAATTTGCTGGCTAGCGGTTACAATGAGCAGTTCTTC
many	TRBV7-2	NA	TRBJ2-1	CASSVEPGLGEQFF	TGTGCCAGCAGCGTAGAGCCGGGACTCGGTGAGCAGTTCTTC
NA	TRBV10-3	NA	TRBJ2-1	CAISEYNEQFF	TGTGCCATCAGTGAGTACAATGAGCAGTTCTTC
NA	TRBV4-1	TRBD2	TRBJ2-7	CASSQDPGEGPQREQYF	TGCGCCAGCAGCCAAGATCCGGGGGAGGGCCCTCAGCGCGAGCAGTACTTC
many	TRBV7-8	NA	TRBJ1-5	CASSLAGGDQPQHF	TGTGCCAGCAGCTTAGCAGGGGGGGATCAGCCCCAGCATTTT
NA	TRBV10-3	NA	TRBJ2-3	CAISAVVTGTDTQYF	TGTGCCATCAGTGCTGTGGTGACAGGCACAGATACGCAGTATTTT
NA	TRBV2	NA	TRBJ1-1	CASSALGAQNTEAFF	TGTGCCAGCAGTGCACTGGGGGCGCAGAACACTGAAGCTTTCTTT
few	TRBV7-9	NA	TRBJ2-7	CASSLPRIVNEQYF	TGTGCCAGCAGCTTACCCAGGATCGTCAACGAGCAGTACTTC
few	TRBV28	TRBD1	TRBJ1-3	CASSPGGTVGNTIYF	TGTGCCAGCAGCCCGGGGGGGACAGTTGGAAACACCATATATTTT
NA	TRBV2	NA	TRBJ2-4	CASSENGVGKNIQYF	TGTGCCAGCAGTGAGAACGGGGTTGGCAAAAACATTCAGTACTTC
NA	TRBV19	NA	TRBJ2-2	CASKNGRNTGELFF	TGTGCCAGTAAGAACGGCAGGAACACCGGGGAGCTGTTTTTT